This passage covers 5 T cell receptor beta chains from one sample sequenced in a study of CD4+ T cells in melanoma. TCRdb's table, derived via immunoSEQ multiplex PCR, lists solely in-frame clones and lacks some. Seen here are 15,000 to 20,000 clones, approximately 81% observed once, and the top ten hold 5.4%. The sample consisted of cells from a culture (not recorded whether cultured in vitro). The receptors derive from a human donor with melanoma.

The chain combines TRBV28 with TRBJ1-2; TRBD1 might be the D (5 bases). In germline, CDR1 is MDHEN, CDR2 SYDVKM. The CDR3 spans 12 residues. The V gene lost 8 bases and the J gene lost 4 bases, with 11 bases spanning the gap. CDR3 loop: CASGDRGYGYTF. CDR3 coding DNA: TGTGCCAGCGGGGACCGGGGCTATGGCTACACCTTC.

This chain connects TRBV9 to TRBJ1-6; D may be TRBD1 (5 bases). The CDR3 is 14 residues long. V was cut by 0 bases and J by 5 bases, with 6 bases left in between. CDR1 is SGDLS and CDR2 is YYNGEE in the germline V gene. DNA of the CDR3: TGTGCCAGCAGCGTAGGGGGGGATAATTCACCCCTCCACTTT. It codes for CASSVGGDNSPLHF. The whole variable domain, remainder taken from reference TRBV9 and TRBJ1-6, is DSGVTQTPKHLITATGQRVTLRCSPRSGDLSVYWYQQSLDQGLQFLIQYYNGEERAKGNILERFSAQQFPDLHSELNLSSLELGDSALYFCASSVGGDNSPLHFGNGTRLTVT.

The chain combines TRBV6-5 with TRBJ1-2; D remains ambiguous. Trimming took off 2 bases at V and 11 bases at J, with 15 bases between the two ends. Germline CDR1 is MNHEY and CDR2 is SVGAGI. There are 13 residues in the CDR3. Here the CDR3 reads CASSYPPGRRYTF. In DNA form, the CDR3 reads TGTGCCAGCAGTTACCCGCCGGGCCGAAGGTACACCTTC.

The rearrangement uses TRBV30 and TRBJ1-6, with D perhaps matching TRBD1 (6 bases). V lost 1 base, J lost 8 bases, and 9 bases lay in between. Germline V gene data show CDR1 as GTSNPN and CDR2 as SVGIG (reference sequence). This CDR3 is 13 amino acids long. The CDR3: CAWSGTVDSPLHF. The CDR3 region has the DNA TGTGCCTGGAGTGGGACAGTGGATTCACCCCTCCACTTT.

This chain joins TRBV9 and TRBJ2-7, with D perhaps matching TRBD2 (5 bases). From germline, CDR1 is SGDLS and CDR2 YYNGEE. V lost 3 bases to trimming and J lost 3 bases, with 13 bases between them. The CDR3 consists of 14 residues. The CDR3 coding sequence is TGTGCCAGCAGCGAGGACTTGGTTAGCTACGAGCAGTACTTC. This gives the protein CASSEDLVSYEQYF.